A selection of T cell receptor beta chains follows, all from one sample in a study of T cells after yellow fever vaccination. TCRdb reprocessed the 5' RACE reads with MiXCR, giving one entry per CDR3 protein. The data contain 250,000 to 300,000 distinct CDR3 sequences, under 15% of them singletons. The specimen comprised CD4+ T cells sorted from PBMCs, sampled 45 days after the yellow fever booster vaccination. The source of these receptors is a man between 25 and 39 years old who received the YFV17D yellow fever vaccine. CDR3s include the opening cysteine and the closing phenylalanine or tryptophan. D genes are given only for firm matches. Clone size is stated in some rows and not others, as once, few, many or a class when expanded.

size | D | J | V | DNA | CDR3
. | . | TRBJ2-1 | TRBV7-8 | TGTGCCAGCAGGGGCGCCGGGCCCATCCGAAATGAGCAGTTCTTC | CASRGAGPIRNEQFF
. | TRBD1 | TRBJ2-3 | TRBV7-3 | TGTGCCAGCAGCTCAAGGGACAGGGCCTTCACAGATACGCAGTATTTT | CASSSRDRAFTDTQYF
few | TRBD2 | TRBJ2-1 | TRBV7-9 | TGTGCCAGCAGCTTATTAGCCGGGACTAGTAAAATGGATGAGCAGTTCTTC | CASSLLAGTSKMDEQFF
many | TRBD2 | TRBJ2-5 | TRBV5-6 | TGTGCCAGCAGCCCTGGACTAGCGGGAGGCCAGGAGACCCAGTACTTC | CASSPGLAGGQETQYF
. | . | TRBJ2-2 | TRBV30 | TGTGCCTGGAGTCCTGGCCGCCCCGGGGAGCTGTTTTTT | CAWSPGRPGELFF
few | . | TRBJ2-7 | TRBV20-1 | TGCAGTGGGTACCCCCGTGGCTTCAGGAGCGAGCAGTACTTC | CSGYPRGFRSEQYF
many | . | TRBJ2-7 | TRBV29-1 | TGCAGCGTCCAGGGGGGAGACTCCTACGAGCAGTACTTC | CSVQGGDSYEQYF
. | . | TRBJ2-7 | TRBV3-1 | TGTGCCAGCAGCCAAGACGCCCCCGGGGCCGAGCAGTACTTC | CASSQDAPGAEQYF
few | . | TRBJ2-7 | TRBV11-2 | TGTGCCAGCAGCACCGCGTTCGCCAGGAGCGAGCAGTACTTC | CASSTAFARSEQYF
. | TRBD2 | TRBJ2-3 | TRBV20-1 | TGCAGTGCTAGCAGCCTAGCGGGAAGCGGGATCACAGATACGCAGTATTTT | CSASSLAGSGITDTQYF
. | . | TRBJ2-1 | TRBV15 | TGTGCCACCAGGGGGACAAGCTCCTACAATGAGCAGTTCTTC | CATRGTSSYNEQFF
. | . | TRBJ1-1 | TRBV5-1 | TGCGCCAGCTGTAGACAATCTAACACTGAAGCTTTCTTT | CASCRQSNTEAFF
few | . | TRBJ2-2 | TRBV12-3/TRBV12-4 | TGTGCCAGCAGTTTACGGGGAGAGGGAAAGGGCCCCGGGGAGCTGTTTTTT | CASSLRGEGKGPGELFF
many | . | TRBJ1-2 | TRBV28 | TGTGCCAGCAGCGGACCCACGCCGGACTATGGCTACACCTTC | CASSGPTPDYGYTF
few | . | TRBJ1-2 | TRBV20-1 | TGCAGTGCCGAGAGGACTTGGGGCTACACCTTC | CSAERTWGYTF
. | TRBD2 | TRBJ2-1 | TRBV12-3/TRBV12-4 | TGTGCCAGCAGTATCGGACTAGCTTTTAATGAGCAGTTCTTC | CASSIGLAFNEQFF
few | TRBD2 | TRBJ2-2 | TRBV7-7 | TGTGCCAGCAGCTTAGAGGCGGGAGGTTTGACCGGGGAGCTGTTTTTT | CASSLEAGGLTGELFF
. | . | TRBJ2-5 | TRBV5-1 | TGCGCCAGCAATCTGGGACTCCTAAACCGAGAGACCCAGTACTTC | CASNLGLLNRETQYF